This TCR beta chain is drawn from a study of T cell responses to AZD1222 COVID-19 vaccine. Sequencing was performed with immunoSEQ multiplex PCR; in TCRdb, only in-frame clones are kept and a portion is missing. This sample has roughly 150,000 clones, with about 90% found just once. Specimen: peripheral blood, collected on day 0 of AZD1222 vaccination. The TCR comes from an adult in good health.

CDR3 DNA: TGTGCCAGCAGCTTAGGGGACAGATACAATGAGCAGTTCTTC. Translation gives CASSLGDRYNEQFF. The V and J genes are TRBV9 and TRBJ2-1, with 7 bases fitting TRBD1. The CDR3 runs 14 residues. CDR1 and CDR2 from the germline V gene are SGDLS and YYNGEE. V was clipped by 4 bases and J by 4 bases; unmatched bases: 5.